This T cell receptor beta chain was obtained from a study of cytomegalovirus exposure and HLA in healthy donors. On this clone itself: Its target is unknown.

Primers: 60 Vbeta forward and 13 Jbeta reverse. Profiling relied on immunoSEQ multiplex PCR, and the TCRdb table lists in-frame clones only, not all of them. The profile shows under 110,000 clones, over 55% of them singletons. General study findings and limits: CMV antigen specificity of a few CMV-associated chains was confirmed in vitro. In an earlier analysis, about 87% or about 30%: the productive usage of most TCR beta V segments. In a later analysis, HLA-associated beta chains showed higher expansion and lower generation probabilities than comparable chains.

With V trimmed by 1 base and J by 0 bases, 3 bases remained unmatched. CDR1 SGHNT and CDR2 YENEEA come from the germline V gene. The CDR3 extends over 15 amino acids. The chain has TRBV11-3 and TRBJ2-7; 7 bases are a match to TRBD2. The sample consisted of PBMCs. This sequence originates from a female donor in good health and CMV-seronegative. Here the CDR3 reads CASSLGGGDSYEQYF. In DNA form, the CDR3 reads TGTGCCAGCAGCTTAGGGGGAGGGGACTCCTACGAGCAGTACTTC.